These 32 T cell receptor beta chains came from one sample sequenced in a study of blood T cell repertoires in COVID-19. Assay: immunoSEQ multiplex PCR; the TCRdb copy retains only in-frame clones and omits some. Among fewer than 95,000 clones, roughly nine tenths were seen once, and the ten largest hold 8% to 10%. The specimen sequenced was peripheral blood. The origin of the receptors is a man aged 45-65 years with acute or convalescent COVID-19.

J is TRBJ1-1 and V is TRBV7-6; D may be TRBD1 (5 bases). Germline CDR1 SGHVS, CDR2 FNYEAQ. V dropped 2 bases and J dropped 7 bases, with 8 bases sitting between them. CDR3 length equals 12 residues. CDR3 sequence reads: CASSLLGGEAFF. In DNA, the CDR3 is TGTGCCAGCAGCTTACTCGGGGGTGAAGCTTTCTTT.

The gene calls are TRBV6-1 and TRBJ1-4; 8 bases are a match to TRBD1. The V segment lost 2 bases and the J segment 8 bases; nucleotides outside the gene matches: 4. The CDR3 consists of 14 residues. Germline CDR1 is MNHNS and CDR2 is SASEGT. The CDR3 spells CASSEQGAREKLFF. CDR3 in DNA: TGTGCCAGCAGTGAACAGGGGGCTCGGGAAAAACTGTTTTTT.

This clone was seen only once. The V call is TRBV7-2, the J call TRBJ1-6; D ambiguous. Germline lookup yields CDR1 SGHTA and CDR2 FQGNSA. The V and J ends lost 4 bases and 8 bases respectively, with 12 bases between them. The CDR3 is made up of 14 amino acids. This CDR3 is CASSSLVSYSPLHF. In nucleotides, the CDR3 is TGTGCCAGCAGCTCCCTCGTTTCCTATTCACCCCTCCACTTT.

The chain links TRBV7-9 to TRBJ1-3, with TRBD1 as a possible D gene (6 bases). Germline V CDR1 and CDR2: SEHNR, FQNEAQ (reference sequence). The CDR3 spans 17 residues. Between the trimmed V and J ends, which lost 1 base and 0 bases, there was a span of 13 bases. The CDR3 DNA is TGTGCCAGCAGCTTAGGGGCAGGGGCCTTCTCTGGAAACACCATATATTTT. Translated, it gives CASSLGAGAFSGNTIYF. Full variable domain (remainder filled in from reference TRBV7-9 and TRBJ1-3): DTGVSQNPRHKITKRGQNVTFRCDPISEHNRLYWYRQTLGQGPEFLTYFQNEAQLEKSRLLSDRFSAERPKGSFSTLEIQRTEQGDSAMYLCASSLGAGAFSGNTIYFGEGSWLTVV.

V gene TRBV19 combines with J gene TRBJ2-7; 8 bases line up with TRBD1. J was trimmed by 0 bases and V by 3 bases; bases with no gene match: 10. Germline V gene lookup returns CDR1 LNHDA and CDR2 SQIVND (reference sequence). The CDR3 sequence is 17 residues long. The CDR3 DNA reads TGTGCCAGTAGTATTCGCGGACAGGGAATGGGCTCCTACGAGCAGTACTTC. The encoded protein is CASSIRGQGMGSYEQYF.

The gene calls are TRBV19 and TRBJ2-1, with 9 bases matching TRBD1. Germline trimming cut 5 bases from V and 0 bases from J; bases unmatched to any gene: 2. The CDR3 runs 15 residues. CDR1 and CDR2 from the germline V gene are LNHDA and SQIVND (reference sequence). CDR3 in DNA: TGTGCCAGTAGTTCGACAGGGGGCTCCTACAATGAGCAGTTCTTC. Residues: CASSSTGGSYNEQFF.

The CDR3 is CASSESRSGSQPQHF. For the CDR3, the DNA is TGTGCCAGCAGTGAGTCAAGGTCGGGGTCTCAGCCCCAGCATTTT. The rearrangement joins TRBV2 to TRBJ1-5; D remains ambiguous. V was trimmed by 3 bases and J by 6 bases, leaving 15 bases between them. The CDR3 has 15 amino acids. CDR1 SNHLY and CDR2 FYNNEI come from the germline V gene.

The gene calls are TRBV5-6 and TRBJ2-1; 11 nucleotides align to TRBD1. This CDR3 comprises 13 residues. Germline lookup yields CDR1 SGHDT and CDR2 YYEEEE. J gave up 7 bases and V 3 bases, and 0 bases lay outside the gene matches. Here the CDR3 reads CASSWDRGNEQFF. In nucleotides, the CDR3 is TGTGCCAGCAGCTGGGACAGGGGGAATGAGCAGTTCTTC.

The V call is TRBV6-1, the J call TRBJ2-6, with 10 bases matching TRBD1. This CDR3 has 18 residues. Per the germline V gene, CDR1 is MNHNS and CDR2 is SASEGT. V trimming: 4 bases; J trimming: 4 bases; junction bases outside the gene matches: 10. The CDR3 bases are TGTGCCAGCAGTGCCCCCCCGGGACAGGGGAGAGGGGCCAACGTCCTGACTTTC. This encodes CASSAPPGQGRGANVLTF.

The chain links TRBV7-6 to TRBJ2-3, with D tentatively TRBD1 (5 bases). The CDR3 extends over 15 amino acids. Germline V gene lookup returns CDR1 SGHVS and CDR2 FNYEAQ. With 0 bases removed from V and 1 base from J, the gap between germline ends came to 8 bases. CDR3 amino acids: CASSLAPTGTDTQYF. CDR3 sequence (DNA): TGTGCCAGCAGCTTAGCGCCGACAGGCACAGATACGCAGTATTTT.

This clone was recorded only once. The CDR3 here is CASSLGQGANEQFF. DNA of the CDR3: TGCGCCAGCAGCTTAGGACAGGGGGCTAATGAGCAGTTCTTC. This chain joins TRBV5-1 and TRBJ2-1, with 11 bases lining up with TRBD1. This CDR3 has 14 amino acids. V was pared by 2 bases and J by 7 bases, with 2 bases of the junction left unmatched. Looked up from germline, CDR1 is SGHRS and CDR2 is YFSETQ.

The chain carries TRBV6-5 and TRBJ1-2; the D gene is possibly TRBD1 (5 bases). Between the trimmed V and J ends, which lost 6 bases and 4 bases, there was a span of 12 bases. The CDR3 totals 13 residues. Germline CDR1 is MNHEY and CDR2 is SVGAGI. CDR3 bases: TGTGCCAGCAGACGACAGTCTACCTATGGCTACACCTTC. Translation gives CASRRQSTYGYTF.

The chain combines TRBV30 with TRBJ1-3, with 7 bases identical to TRBD1. The CDR3 totals 16 residues. The V and J ends lost 1 base and 0 bases, in that order; junction bases with no gene match: 6. The V gene's germline CDR1 is GTSNPN and CDR2 SVGIG (reference sequence). CDR3 bases: TGTGCCTGGAGTGCGGGACAGTCCAGCTCTGGAAACACCATATATTTT. Its translation: CAWSAGQSSSGNTIYF.

This chain uses TRBV19 with TRBJ2-2, with 8 nucleotides matching TRBD1. This CDR3 is 17 amino acids long. With 6 bases clipped from V and 3 bases from J, the junction kept 12 bases outside the gene matches. CDR1 LNHDA and CDR2 SQIVND come from the germline V gene (reference sequence). CDR3 residues: CASRTDRGPGHTGELFF. In DNA form, the CDR3 reads TGTGCCAGTAGGACCGACAGGGGACCTGGGCACACCGGGGAGCTGTTTTTT.

V is TRBV4-1 and J is TRBJ2-1; 7 bases line up with TRBD1. J was trimmed by 3 bases and V by 3 bases; bases with no gene match: 11. The CDR3 consists of 17 residues. Germline CDR1 and CDR2: MGHRA and YSYEKL. CDR3 nucleotide sequence: TGCGCCAGCAGCCATCCCAATGACAGGGCTGACTACAATGAGCAGTTCTTC. This sequence encodes CASSHPNDRADYNEQFF.

The chain is built from TRBV2 and TRBJ1-1; 8 nucleotides line up with TRBD1. This CDR3 is 16 amino acids long. From germline, CDR1 is SNHLY and CDR2 FYNNEI. Trimming removed 3 bases from V and 4 bases from J; junction bases left unmatched: 10. CDR3 coding DNA: TGTGCCAGCAGTGACCCGGTCAGGGGGCTAAGCACTGAAGCTTTCTTT. As protein: CASSDPVRGLSTEAFF.

The chain uses TRBV28 and TRBJ1-4; D unclear. The CDR3 sequence is 15 residues long. V lost 4 bases and J lost 8, with 17 bases in between. Germline CDR1 is MDHEN and CDR2 is SYDVKM. CDR3 loop: CASSSTPGLGEKLFF. Here the CDR3 DNA reads TGTGCCAGCAGTTCTACTCCGGGATTGGGGGAAAAACTGTTTTTT.

A single count supports this clone. The chain couples TRBV10-3 to TRBJ1-6, with no clear D. The V gene's germline CDR1 is ENHRY and CDR2 SYGVKD. The CDR3 runs 15 residues. Trimming removed 2 bases at V and 10 bases at J, with 15 bases between. The CDR3 region is CAISETGEAGSPLHF. The CDR3 DNA reads as TGTGCCATCAGTGAGACTGGGGAGGCGGGGTCACCCCTCCACTTT.

The chain employs TRBV5-6 and TRBJ1-1; 7 bases are shared with TRBD1. This CDR3 comprises 14 residues. In germline, CDR1 is SGHDT, CDR2 YYEEEE. V lost 2 bases and J lost 8; bases outside the gene matches: 9. The CDR3 DNA follows: TGTGCCAGCAGCTTCAGGCAGGGGGGATGGGAAGCTTTCTTT. Translating it yields CASSFRQGGWEAFF.

V usage is TRBV6-1 and J usage is TRBJ1-2, with D possibly being TRBD1 (6 bases). The CDR3 runs to 14 residues. CDR1 and CDR2 (germline): MNHNS, SASEGT. Trimming left V 3 bases short and J 6 bases short, with 14 bases between. CDR3 residues: CASSDGGRLNGYTF. CDR3 sequence (DNA): TGTGCCAGCAGTGACGGGGGGCGTTTAAATGGCTACACCTTC.

The chain joins TRBV30 to TRBJ2-7; D is unclear. Per germline, CDR1 GTSNPN and CDR2 SVGIG (reference sequence). V was cut by 5 bases and J by 1 base, with 6 bases left in between. This CDR3 region has 11 residues. The CDR3 DNA reads as TGTGCCTGGTCGGTTTCCTACGAGCAGTACTTC. The encoded protein is CAWSVSYEQYF.

The chain is built from TRBV6-2 or TRBV6-3 and TRBJ2-1; no clear D gene. V lost 2 bases to trimming and J lost 6 bases, with 8 bases between them. CDR1 MNHEY and CDR2 SVGEGT come from the germline V gene. CDR3 length equals 13 residues. The CDR3 DNA reads TGTGCCAGCAGTTACCGACTTGGCAATGAGCAGTTCTTC. Translated, it gives CASSYRLGNEQFF.

The chain combines TRBV2 with TRBJ2-6, with D maybe TRBD1 (6 bases). This CDR3 region has 15 residues. V shed 5 bases and J shed 2 bases, with 10 bases lying between them. The V gene's germline CDR1 is SNHLY and CDR2 FYNNEI. The CDR3 reads CASSTHRAGANVLTF. CDR3 coding DNA: TGTGCCAGCAGTACACACAGGGCTGGGGCCAACGTCCTGACTTTC.

This chain connects TRBV24-1 to TRBJ2-3; the D gene is possibly TRBD1 (6 bases). CDR1 KGHDR and CDR2 SFDVKD come from the germline V gene. The CDR3 has 13 residues. V was cut by 1 base and J by 8 bases, with 9 bases left in between. The CDR3 DNA reads as TGTGCCACCAGTGATTTCACAGGGATTACGCAGTATTTT. It encodes CATSDFTGITQYF.

This sequence joins TRBV5-6 and TRBJ1-6; 7 bases align to TRBD1. Trimming cost V 4 bases and J 10 bases; bases outside gene matches: 8. The CDR3 has 14 residues. The germline gives CDR1 SGHDT, CDR2 YYEEEE. The CDR3 is CASSPTGMKSPLHF. The CDR3 DNA reads as TGTGCCAGCAGCCCGACAGGGATGAAGTCACCCCTCCACTTT.

This clone has only one observation. This chain links TRBV4-2 with TRBJ2-2; TRBD2 aligns across 10 bases. V trimming: 3 bases; J trimming: 7 bases; junction bases outside the gene matches: 8. This CDR3 is 16 amino acids long. Germline V gene data show CDR1 as LGHNA and CDR2 as YNFKEQ. CDR3 bases: TGTGCCAGCAGCCAGGACAGCGGGGGGGCCGACGGGGAGCTGTTTTTT. Residues: CASSQDSGGADGELFF.

The gene calls are TRBV5-1 and TRBJ1-5, with D possibly matching TRBD1 (6 bases). V was clipped by 4 bases and J by 5 bases, with 13 bases between them. Germline CDR1 and CDR2: SGHRS and YFSETQ. This CDR3 region has 14 residues. This chain's CDR3 is CASSQGGGDQPQHF. The CDR3, as DNA: TGCGCCAGCAGCCAGGGAGGGGGGGATCAGCCCCAGCATTTT.

The rearrangement joins TRBV9 to TRBJ1-5; 7 nucleotides agree with TRBD1. CDR1 SGDLS and CDR2 YYNGEE come from the germline V gene. This CDR3 contains 19 residues. Trimming cost V 3 bases and J 0 bases; bases outside gene matches: 15. CDR3 sequence (DNA): TGTGCCAGCAGCGACTTCCTTAGACAGGGCACACATAGCAATCAGCCCCAGCATTTT. This encodes CASSDFLRQGTHSNQPQHF. Full variable domain (outside the CDR3, taken from reference TRBV9 and TRBJ1-5): DSGVTQTPKHLITATGQRVTLRCSPRSGDLSVYWYQQSLDQGLQFLIQYYNGEERAKGNILERFSAQQFPDLHSELNLSSLELGDSALYFCASSDFLRQGTHSNQPQHFGDGTRLSIL.

This clone occurred once. V is TRBV4-2 and J is TRBJ2-3; 8 nucleotides agree with TRBD1. This CDR3 region has 17 residues. The germline CDR1 and CDR2 sequences are LGHNA and YNFKEQ. V lost 0 bases to trimming and J lost 5 bases; unmatched junction nucleotides: 10. This chain's CDR3 is CASSQDRQGAQVDTQYF. CDR3 nucleotides: TGTGCCAGCAGCCAAGATCGGCAGGGGGCGCAAGTAGATACGCAGTATTTT.

This clone was counted once. This chain connects TRBV7-8 to TRBJ1-2, with D maybe TRBD1 (5 bases). Germline V lookup: CDR1 SGHVS, CDR2 FQNEAQ. V was pared by 1 base and J by 4 bases, with 13 bases between. The CDR3 runs 15 residues. The CDR3 region is CASSLGGGGVYGYTF. CDR3 bases: TGTGCCAGCAGCTTAGGCGGCGGAGGGGTCTATGGCTACACCTTC.

CDR3 in DNA: TGTGCCAGCAGGAGGTTAGGGGGCTTCCAAGAGACCCAGTACTTC. Protein product: CASRRLGGFQETQYF. The chain uses TRBV2 and TRBJ2-5; 7 bases fit TRBD1. The CDR3 runs to 15 residues. From germline, CDR1 is SNHLY and CDR2 FYNNEI. V was clipped by 6 bases and J by 1 base; unmatched bases: 8.

The chain carries TRBV3-1 (or the pseudogene TRBV3-2) and TRBJ1-2; D is undetermined. The CDR3 contains 14 residues. Germline V gene data show CDR1 as LGHDT and CDR2 as YNNKEL (reference sequence). V dropped 0 bases and J dropped 4 bases, with 9 bases sitting between them. The CDR3: CASSQDPPRYGYTF. The CDR3 nucleotides are TGTGCCAGCAGCCAAGATCCTCCTCGCTATGGCTACACCTTC.